The T cell receptor beta chain described here comes from a study of blood T cell repertoires in COVID-19. Measured with immunoSEQ multiplex PCR; TCRdb has only the in-frame clones, and not every one. The table shows about 99,000 clones, with 70% to 85% occurring only once. This clone was seen just once. There are 13 residues in the CDR3. Trimming took off 7 bases at V and 11 bases at J, with 17 bases between the two ends. Material for sequencing was peripheral blood. This sequence was found in a woman aged 80 or over with active or convalescent COVID-19. The V gene is TRBV12-3 or TRBV12-4, the J gene TRBJ1-4, with a weak D call TRBD1 (5 bases). The CDR3 sequence: CASTGTLGGKLFF. DNA of the CDR3: TGTGCCAGCACCGGGACTCTCGGAGGGAAACTGTTTTTT.